This T cell receptor beta chain was sequenced in a study of T-cell reconstitution after alpha-beta-depleted transplantation in children. This clonotype occurred many times. Unique molecular identifiers were incorporated when the TCRbeta library was constructed. One entry per CDR3 protein, called by TCRdb with MiXCR from the PCR reads. The table has fewer than 350,000 distinct CDR3 sequences, about 9.4% seen once. Germline V gene sequence: CDR1 SEHNR, CDR2 FQNEAQ (reference sequence). With 5 bases removed from V and 2 bases from J, the gap between germline ends came to 10 bases. CDR3 size: 13 residues.

This sequence joins TRBV7-9 and TRBJ2-7, with D unclear. Sequenced here: PBMCs, sampled before TCRalphabeta/CD19-depleted stem cell transplant. This receptor was identified in a boy under two years old with acute myeloid leukemia, due to receive a stem cell transplant. The CDR3 region is CASSPPSAYEQYF. CDR3 sequence (DNA): TGTGCCAGCAGCCCTCCGTCTGCCTACGAGCAGTACTTC.